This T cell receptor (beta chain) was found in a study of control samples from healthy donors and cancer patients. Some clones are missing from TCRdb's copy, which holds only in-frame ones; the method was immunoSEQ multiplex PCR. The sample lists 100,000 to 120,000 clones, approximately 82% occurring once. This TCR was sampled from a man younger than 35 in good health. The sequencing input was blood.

DNA for the CDR3: TGTGCCAGCAGCCAAGAGGGCAGAGAAGCTTTCTTT. This sequence encodes CASSQEGREAFF. V usage is TRBV3-1 (or the pseudogene TRBV3-2) and J usage is TRBJ1-1, with D unclear. Trimming shortened V by 0 bases and J by 8 bases, and 7 bases separated the two germline ends. Germline lookup yields CDR1 LGHDT and CDR2 YNNKEL (reference sequence). The CDR3 sequence is 12 residues long.